Listed below are T cell receptor beta chains from one sample, sequenced in a study of shared clonotypes between healthy human individuals. Some clones are missing from TCRdb's copy, which holds only in-frame ones; the method was immunoSEQ multiplex PCR. Among about 680,000 clones listed, about 91% were seen once. Sequenced sample: naive CD8+ T cells sorted from blood. The receptors stem from a man between 25 and 39 years old in good health. Both conserved end residues are part of each CDR3. A D gene is named only where the DNA matches it firmly. A row's size may be missing; if present it is once, few, many or a size class.

V gene	D gene	clone size	J gene	CDR3 length	CDR3 protein	CDR3 DNA
TRBV7-9	TRBD2	-	TRBJ2-7	15	CASSGTSGSSYEQYF	TGTGCCAGCAGCGGCACTAGCGGGAGTTCCTACGAGCAGTACTTC
TRBV7-8	-	-	TRBJ2-2	18	CASSLARRPRGNTGELFF	TGTGCCAGCAGCTTAGCGAGGAGACCCCGGGGGAACACCGGGGAGCTGTTTTTT
TRBV27	-	-	TRBJ1-2	13	CASSFGGINGYTF	TGTGCCAGCAGTTTTGGCGGCATTAATGGCTACACCTTC
TRBV28	TRBD2	-	TRBJ2-3	15	CASSLDSGGTDTQYF	TGTGCCAGCAGTTTAGACTCCGGGGGGACAGATACGCAGTATTTT
TRBV5-1	TRBD1	once	TRBJ2-2	18	CASSFLSTGTANTGELFF	TGCGCCAGCAGCTTTTTGTCAACCGGGACAGCGAACACCGGGGAGCTGTTTTTT
TRBV6-5	-	few	TRBJ1-5	13	CASRRGGSQPQHF	TGTGCCAGCAGAAGGGGGGGAAGTCAGCCCCAGCATTTT
TRBV7-8	-	-	TRBJ2-7	14	CASSLEFSGYEQYF	TGTGCCAGCAGCTTAGAGTTTAGCGGCTACGAGCAGTACTTC
TRBV7-9	-	once	TRBJ2-4	13	CASSSAARDIQYF	TGTGCCAGCAGCTCCGCGGCTCGGGACATTCAGTACTTC
TRBV29-1	-	-	TRBJ2-7	12	CSVRAGTYEQYF	TGCAGCGTGCGGGCGGGGACCTACGAGCAGTACTTC
TRBV19	-	-	TRBJ2-6	13	CASSIAGANVLTF	TGTGCCAGTAGTATCGCCGGGGCCAACGTCCTGACTTTC
TRBV13	-	once	TRBJ2-7	15	CASSSRQIGRDEQYF	TGTGCCAGCAGCTCCCGACAGATAGGGCGGGACGAGCAGTACTTC
TRBV29-1	TRBD1	once	TRBJ2-2	14	CSVGTGGSSGELFF	TGCAGCGTAGGGACAGGGGGCTCCTCCGGGGAGCTGTTTTTT
TRBV9	-	-	TRBJ2-6	17	CASKEWYSKSRANVLTF	TGTGCCAGCAAAGAGTGGTACTCAAAAAGTCGGGCCAACGTCCTGACTTTC
TRBV7-9	-	-	TRBJ2-1	14	CASSWRSALDEQFF	TGTGCCAGCAGCTGGAGGTCGGCATTGGATGAGCAGTTCTTC
TRBV19	-	-	TRBJ2-1	13	CASSINYYNEQFF	TGTGCCAGTAGTATTAACTACTACAATGAGCAGTTCTTC
TRBV25-1	-	-	TRBJ2-3	14	CASSGVDPTDTQYF	TGTGCCAGCAGTGGGGTCGACCCCACAGATACGCAGTATTTT
TRBV10-2	-	-	TRBJ2-1	14	CASRDMQGPGEQFF	TGCGCCAGCAGGGACATGCAGGGGCCCGGTGAGCAGTTCTTC
TRBV7-6	TRBD1	-	TRBJ2-1	15	CASSLVGDRVDEQFF	TGTGCCAGCAGCTTAGTGGGGGACAGGGTCGATGAGCAGTTCTTC
TRBV4-1	-	-	TRBJ1-5	15	CASSHNEGRNQPQHF	TGCGCCAGCAGCCATAACGAAGGCAGGAATCAGCCCCAGCATTTT
TRBV27	-	-	TRBJ1-1	14	CASSRGGPNTEAFF	TGTGCCAGCAGCCGGGGGGGTCCAAACACTGAAGCTTTCTTT
TRBV7-2	-	-	TRBJ2-1	13	CASSLDPRNEQFF	TGTGCCAGCAGCTTAGACCCCAGAAATGAGCAGTTCTTC
TRBV7-9	-	-	TRBJ2-2	15	CASSLGKGDTGELFF	TGTGCCAGCAGCTTAGGGAAGGGAGACACCGGGGAGCTGTTTTTT
TRBV7-9	-	-	TRBJ1-2	15	CASSSERQPNYGYTF	TGTGCCAGCAGCTCCGAACGACAGCCGAACTATGGCTACACCTTC
TRBV4-1	-	-	TRBJ2-1	14	CASSPLSDWNEQFF	TGCGCCAGCAGCCCCCTTAGCGATTGGAATGAGCAGTTCTTC
TRBV6-4	-	-	TRBJ2-2	14	CASSDSTNTGELFF	TGTGCCAGCAGTGACTCAACGAACACCGGGGAGCTGTTTTTT
TRBV27	-	-	TRBJ1-2	14	CASSPLMQAKGYTF	TGTGCCAGCAGTCCTCTCATGCAGGCGAAGGGCTACACCTTC
TRBV27	TRBD2	-	TRBJ2-1	15	CASSILAEPYNEQFF	TGTGCCAGCTCGATACTAGCGGAGCCCTACAATGAGCAGTTCTTC
TRBV7-9	-	-	TRBJ2-1	13	CASSLSLVDEQFF	TGTGCCAGCAGCTTATCGCTTGTCGATGAGCAGTTCTTC
TRBV5-8	-	-	TRBJ2-1	13	CASSLLGAHEQFF	TGTGCCAGCAGCTTGTTAGGGGCCCATGAGCAGTTCTTC
TRBV5-6	TRBD1	once	TRBJ2-3	16	CASSLAPGQGKDTQYF	TGTGCCAGCAGCTTGGCCCCGGGACAGGGTAAGGATACGCAGTATTTT
TRBV7-6	TRBD2	-	TRBJ2-7	15	CASSLKGTSHYEQYF	TGTGCCAGCAGCTTAAAAGGGACTAGCCACTACGAGCAGTACTTC
TRBV9	-	-	TRBJ2-7	14	CASSMGTLAYEQYF	TGTGCCAGCAGCATGGGGACTCTTGCCTACGAGCAGTACTTC
TRBV28	-	-	TRBJ2-7	12	CASKADSYEQYF	TGTGCCAGCAAGGCGGACTCCTACGAGCAGTACTTC
TRBV18	-	-	TRBJ2-5	16	CASSLYDADSQETQYF	TGTGCCAGCTCACTGTATGACGCGGACTCCCAAGAGACCCAGTACTTC
TRBV5-6	-	-	TRBJ2-7	14	CASSLGAAGYEQYF	TGTGCCAGCAGCTTGGGGGCGGCCGGCTACGAGCAGTACTTC
TRBV19	-	-	TRBJ2-2	14	CASSRLGLAGELFF	TGTGCCAGTAGTCGCCTCGGGCTGGCCGGGGAGCTGTTTTTT
TRBV5-1	TRBD1	-	TRBJ1-3	17	CASSPHEGALSGNTIYF	TGCGCCAGCAGCCCTCACGAGGGGGCACTCTCTGGAAACACCATATATTTT
TRBV5-4	-	-	TRBJ1-1	11	CASSSRDEAFF	TGTGCCAGCAGCTCGCGTGATGAAGCTTTCTTT
TRBV5-1	TRBD1	once	TRBJ2-7	16	CASSPQVRTGYYEQYF	TGCGCCAGCAGCCCTCAAGTAAGGACAGGCTACTACGAGCAGTACTTC
TRBV6-5	-	-	TRBJ2-3	16	CASSSAFGHTTDTQYF	TGTGCCAGCAGTTCTGCGTTCGGACACACCACAGATACGCAGTATTTT
TRBV6-1	TRBD1	-	TRBJ2-5	13	CASRGQVRETQYF	TGTGCCAGCAGGGGACAGGTTAGAGAGACCCAGTACTTC
TRBV29-1	TRBD2	-	TRBJ2-4	15	CSVEGLAGLRNIQYF	TGCAGCGTTGAAGGACTAGCGGGCCTGAGAAACATTCAGTACTTC
TRBV29-1	-	once	TRBJ2-1	14	CSVEEGGLDNEQFF	TGCAGCGTTGAAGAAGGTGGACTTGACAATGAGCAGTTCTTC
TRBV5-1	-	-	TRBJ2-3	14	CASSLVQTVDTQYF	TGCGCCAGCAGCTTGGTTCAAACGGTGGATACGCAGTATTTT
TRBV9	-	once	TRBJ1-4	14	CASSVSGGNEKLFF	TGTGCCAGCAGCGTATCCGGAGGTAATGAAAAACTGTTTTTT
TRBV7-6	-	-	TRBJ2-5	14	CASSLEAYQETQYF	TGTGCCAGCAGCTTAGAAGCGTACCAAGAGACCCAGTACTTC
TRBV7-9	-	-	TRBJ2-1	18	CASSLAVGRGNSYNEQFF	TGTGCCAGCAGCTTAGCGGTGGGGCGAGGGAACTCCTACAATGAGCAGTTCTTC
TRBV5-1	-	-	TRBJ2-7	12	CASSSYTGEQYF	TGCGCCAGCAGCTCCTATACAGGCGAGCAGTACTTC
TRBV7-9	TRBD1	-	TRBJ2-7	13	CASSPDRGNEQYF	TGTGCCAGCAGCCCGGACAGGGGTAACGAGCAGTACTTC
TRBV27	-	-	TRBJ2-7	15	CASSYAAESSYEQYF	TGTGCCAGCAGTTACGCAGCGGAAAGCTCCTACGAGCAGTACTTC
TRBV4-1	TRBD1	-	TRBJ1-5	15	CASSQGGTGDQPQHF	TGCGCCAGCAGCCAAGGTGGGACAGGGGATCAGCCCCAGCATTTT
TRBV9	-	-	TRBJ2-7	18	CASSGDPRAPNLIGGQYF	TGTGCCAGCAGCGGCGACCCCCGGGCCCCAAACCTCATTGGTGGGCAGTACTTC
TRBV9	-	-	TRBJ1-1	14	CASSVAGLNTEAFF	TGTGCCAGCAGCGTAGCGGGGTTGAACACTGAAGCTTTCTTT
TRBV7-9	-	-	TRBJ2-7	16	CASSLARGRDSYEQYF	TGTGCCAGCAGCTTAGCCAGGGGAAGGGACTCCTACGAGCAGTACTTC